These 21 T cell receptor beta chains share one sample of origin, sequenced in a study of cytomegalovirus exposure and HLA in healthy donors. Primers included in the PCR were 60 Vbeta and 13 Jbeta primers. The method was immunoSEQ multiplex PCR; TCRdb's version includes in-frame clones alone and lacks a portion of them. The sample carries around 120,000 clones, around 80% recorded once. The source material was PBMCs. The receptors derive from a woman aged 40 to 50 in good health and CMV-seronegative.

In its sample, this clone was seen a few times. The DNA for the CDR3 is TGTGCCTGGAGTTGGGGGACGGGAGCCCAGCATTTT. Translation gives CAWSWGTGAQHF. This chain links TRBV30 with TRBJ1-5, with D possibly TRBD1 on 5 matching bases. Germline V lookup: CDR1 GTSNPN, CDR2 SVGIG (reference sequence). CDR3 size: 12 residues. V was shortened by 2 bases and J by 11 bases, with 13 bases between the two germline ends.

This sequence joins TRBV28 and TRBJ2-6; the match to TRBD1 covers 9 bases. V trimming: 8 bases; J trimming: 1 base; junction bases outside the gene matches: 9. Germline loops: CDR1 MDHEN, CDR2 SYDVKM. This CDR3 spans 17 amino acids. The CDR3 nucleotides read TGTGCCAGCTCCCTCGGACAGGGGTTATCTGGGGCCAACGTCCTGACTTTC. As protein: CASSLGQGLSGANVLTF.

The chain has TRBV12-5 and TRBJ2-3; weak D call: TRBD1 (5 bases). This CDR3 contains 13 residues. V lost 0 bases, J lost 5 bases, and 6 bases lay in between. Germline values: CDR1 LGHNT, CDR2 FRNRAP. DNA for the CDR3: TGTGCTAGTGGTTTGGTAGGGGTAGATACGCAGTATTTT. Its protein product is CASGLVGVDTQYF.

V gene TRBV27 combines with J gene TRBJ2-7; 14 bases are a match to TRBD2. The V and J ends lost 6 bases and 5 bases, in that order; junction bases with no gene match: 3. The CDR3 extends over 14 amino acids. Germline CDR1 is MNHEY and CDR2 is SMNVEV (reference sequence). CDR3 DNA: TGTGCCAGCAGCGGACTAGCGGGAGGTAACGAGCAGTACTTC. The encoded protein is CASSGLAGGNEQYF.

Here the CDR3 reads CATSSEVSLLYYEQYF. The CDR3 DNA sequence: TGTGCCACCAGCAGTGAAGTTAGCCTTCTTTACTACGAGCAGTACTTC. V usage is TRBV15 and J usage is TRBJ2-7; D is ambiguous. The V gene lost 3 bases and the J gene lost 3 bases, with 18 bases spanning the gap. Per germline, CDR1 LNHNV and CDR2 YYDKDF (reference sequence). The CDR3 is 16 amino acids. Using reference TRBV15 and TRBJ2-7 for the parts outside the CDR3, the full variable domain is DAMVIQNPRYQVTQFGKPVTLSCSQTLNHNVMYWYQQKSSQAPKLLFHYYDKDFNNEADTPDNFQSRRPNTSFCFLDIRSPGLGDTAMYLCATSSEVSLLYYEQYFGPGTRLTVT.

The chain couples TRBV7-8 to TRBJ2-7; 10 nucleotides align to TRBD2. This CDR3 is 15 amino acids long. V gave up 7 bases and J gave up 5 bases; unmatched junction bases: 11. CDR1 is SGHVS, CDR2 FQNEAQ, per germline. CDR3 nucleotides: TGTGCCAGCACCCTTAGCGGGAGGCGGGAGGACGAGCAGTACTTC. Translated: CASTLSGRREDEQYF.

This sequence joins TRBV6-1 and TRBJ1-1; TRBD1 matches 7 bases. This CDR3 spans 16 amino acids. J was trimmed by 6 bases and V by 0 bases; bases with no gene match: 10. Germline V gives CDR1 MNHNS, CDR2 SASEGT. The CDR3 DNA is TGTGCCAGCAGTGAAGCGCAACGCAGGGGGAGTCCTGAAGCTTTCTTT. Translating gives CASSEAQRRGSPEAFF.

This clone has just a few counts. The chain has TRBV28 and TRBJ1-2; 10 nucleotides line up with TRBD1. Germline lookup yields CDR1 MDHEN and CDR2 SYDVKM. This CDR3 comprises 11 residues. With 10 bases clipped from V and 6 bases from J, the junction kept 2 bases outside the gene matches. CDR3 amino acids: CATGQGDGYTF. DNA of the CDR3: TGTGCCACAGGACAGGGGGATGGCTACACCTTC.

CDR3 DNA sequence: TGTGCCAGCAGCTTAAGGGACTCCTACACCGGGGAGCTGTTTTTT. It specifies CASSLRDSYTGELFF. The V gene is TRBV7-9, the J gene TRBJ2-2, with D possibly matching TRBD2 (6 bases). There are 15 residues in the CDR3. V was clipped by 2 bases and J by 3 bases, with 10 bases between them. Per germline, CDR1 SEHNR and CDR2 FQNEAQ (reference sequence).

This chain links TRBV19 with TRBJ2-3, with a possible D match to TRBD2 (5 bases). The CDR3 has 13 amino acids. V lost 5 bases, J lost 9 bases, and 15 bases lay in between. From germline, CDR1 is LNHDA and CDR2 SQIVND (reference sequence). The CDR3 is CASSDRAGYTQYF. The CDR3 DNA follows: TGTGCCAGTAGTGACCGGGCGGGCTACACGCAGTATTTT.

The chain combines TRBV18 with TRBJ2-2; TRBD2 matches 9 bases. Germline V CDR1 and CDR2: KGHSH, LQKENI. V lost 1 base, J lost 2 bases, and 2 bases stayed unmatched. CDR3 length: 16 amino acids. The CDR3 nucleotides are TGTGCCAGCTCACCACAGCTAGCGGGAAACACCGGGGAGCTGTTTTTT. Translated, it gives CASSPQLAGNTGELFF.

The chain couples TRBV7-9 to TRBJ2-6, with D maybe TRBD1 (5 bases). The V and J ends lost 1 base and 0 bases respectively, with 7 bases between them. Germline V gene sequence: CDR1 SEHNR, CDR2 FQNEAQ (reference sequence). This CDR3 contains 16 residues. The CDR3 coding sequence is TGTGCCAGCAGCTTAGACAGGATCTCTGGGGCCAACGTCCTGACTTTC. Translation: CASSLDRISGANVLTF. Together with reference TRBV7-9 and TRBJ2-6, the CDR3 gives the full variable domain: DTGVSQNPRHKITKRGQNVTFRCDPISEHNRLYWYRQTLGQGPEFLTYFQNEAQLEKSRLLSDRFSAERPKGSFSTLEIQRTEQGDSAMYLCASSLDRISGANVLTFGAGSRLTVL.

The DNA for the CDR3 is TGTGCCAGCAGTGGGACAGTAGGTCTCCTACGCGAGCAGTACTTC. This gives the protein CASSGTVGLLREQYF. The chain carries TRBV28 and TRBJ2-7; 7 nucleotides match TRBD1. CDR3 length: 15 residues. With 5 bases clipped from V and 6 bases from J, the junction kept 13 bases outside the gene matches. Germline V gene data show CDR1 as MDHEN and CDR2 as SYDVKM.

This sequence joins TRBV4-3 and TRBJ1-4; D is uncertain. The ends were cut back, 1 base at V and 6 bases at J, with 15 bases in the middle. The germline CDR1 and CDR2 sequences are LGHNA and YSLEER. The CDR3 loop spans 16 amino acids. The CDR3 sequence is CASSQGVTGEYEKLFF. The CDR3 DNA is TGCGCCAGCAGCCAAGGAGTCACCGGAGAATATGAAAAACTGTTTTTT.

The CDR3 reads CASSPRQGLIPQETQYF. The CDR3 DNA sequence: TGTGCCAGCAGTCCAAGACAGGGTTTGATTCCGCAAGAGACCCAGTACTTC. This chain links TRBV27 with TRBJ2-5; 7 nucleotides line up with TRBD1. Germline V CDR1 and CDR2: MNHEY, SMNVEV (reference sequence). The CDR3 consists of 17 residues. V lost 5 bases, J lost 2 bases, and 14 bases stayed unmatched.

Written as DNA, the CDR3 is TGCGCCACCCGGGCCTCCGGGGGGCAAGAGACCCAGTACTTC. This gives the protein CATRASGGQETQYF. The V gene is TRBV5-1, the J gene TRBJ2-5; TRBD2 matches 7 bases. The germline V gene encodes CDR1 SGHRS and CDR2 YFSETQ. The length of the CDR3 is 14 residues. V lost 9 bases to trimming and J lost 2 bases; unmatched junction nucleotides: 10.

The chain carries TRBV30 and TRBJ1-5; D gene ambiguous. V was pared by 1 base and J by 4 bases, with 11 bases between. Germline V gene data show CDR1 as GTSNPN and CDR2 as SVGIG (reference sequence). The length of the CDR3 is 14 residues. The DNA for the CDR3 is TGTGCCTGGAGTGGCGGGAGCCGGAATCAGCCCCAGCATTTT. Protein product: CAWSGGSRNQPQHF.

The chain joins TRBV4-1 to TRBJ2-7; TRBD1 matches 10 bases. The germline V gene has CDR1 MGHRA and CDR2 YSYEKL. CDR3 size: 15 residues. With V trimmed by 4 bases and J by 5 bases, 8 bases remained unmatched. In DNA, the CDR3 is TGCGCCAGCAGCCCGCGGGACAGGGGAATCGACGAGCAGTACTTC. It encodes CASSPRDRGIDEQYF.

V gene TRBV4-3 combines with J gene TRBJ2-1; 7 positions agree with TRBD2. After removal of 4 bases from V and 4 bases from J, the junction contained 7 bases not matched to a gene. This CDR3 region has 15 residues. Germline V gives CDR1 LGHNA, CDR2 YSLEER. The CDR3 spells CASSLGLGQYNEQFF. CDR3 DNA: TGCGCCAGCAGCCTCGGACTAGGCCAATACAATGAGCAGTTCTTC.

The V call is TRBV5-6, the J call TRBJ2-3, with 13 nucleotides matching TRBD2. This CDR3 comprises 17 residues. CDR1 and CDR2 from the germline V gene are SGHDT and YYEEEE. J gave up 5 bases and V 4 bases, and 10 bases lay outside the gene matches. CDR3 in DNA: TGTGCCAGCAGCAAGCTCACTAGCGGGGGGGCTGGAGATACGCAGTATTTT. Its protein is CASSKLTSGGAGDTQYF.

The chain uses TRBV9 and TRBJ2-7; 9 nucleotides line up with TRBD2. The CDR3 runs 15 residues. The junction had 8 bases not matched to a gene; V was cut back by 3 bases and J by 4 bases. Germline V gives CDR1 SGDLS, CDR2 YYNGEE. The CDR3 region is CASSGPGTSSYEQYF. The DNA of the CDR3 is TGTGCCAGCAGCGGACCCGGGACTAGCTCTTACGAGCAGTACTTC.